This T cell receptor (beta chain) is from a study of shared clonotypes between healthy human individuals. The overall study: Per donor, three plates held CD4 naive cells, three held CD4 memory, two held CD8 naive and one held CD8 memory. Whole-study results and caveats: Some naive CD4 clonotypes, around 5%, turned up in common across several donors. Generation of non-shared clonotypes was less probable than generation of clonotypes shared by all four donors.

With respect to this clone: Its specificity is unknown.

Only in-frame clones appear in the TCRdb table, and some are missing; sequencing was by immunoSEQ multiplex PCR. Altogether hundreds of thousands of clones are present, about 80% being singletons, with the ten largest covering around 1.8%. The sequencing sample was made of memory CD4+ T cells sorted from blood. As to subset: CD45RA-negative fraction. The sequence derives from a woman aged 25 to 39 in good health.

CDR3 residues: CASRVAGGGTGELFF. CDR3 sequence (DNA): TGTGCCAGTAGGGTAGCGGGAGGGGGAACCGGGGAGCTGTTTTTT. This chain links TRBV19 with TRBJ2-2, with 11 bases fitting TRBD2. The junction had 5 bases not matched to a gene; V was cut back by 6 bases and J by 5 bases. Germline-derived CDR1 and CDR2 are LNHDA and SQIVND (reference sequence). The CDR3 has 15 amino acids. The whole variable domain, remainder taken from reference TRBV19 and TRBJ2-2, is DGGITQSPKYLFRKEGQNVTLSCEQNLNHDAMYWYRQDPGQGLRLIYYSQIVNDFQKGDIAEGYSVSREKKESFPLTVTSAQKNPTAFYLCASRVAGGGTGELFFGEGSRLTVL.